This T cell receptor beta chain stems from a study of shared clonotypes between healthy human individuals. The unsorted PBMC replicate PCRs were performed with approximately 300 ng DNA, roughly 30,000 T cell genomes. In the authors' workflow: Filtering was not the same, since immunoSEQ gave junction-only sequences without quality scores. Generated by immunoSEQ multiplex PCR, the TCRdb table keeps only in-frame clones and is missing some. The V and J calls and the clone size are those of that table, but D and trimming were determined from the DNA. The table lists around 450,000 clones, 70% to 80% of them singletons. From germline, CDR1 is SGHDN and CDR2 FVKESK. CDR3 size: 12 residues. J lost 11 bases, V lost 0 bases, and 2 bases had no gene match. In regard to this clone: Antigen specificity is unknown.

General observations from the study: An anticipated effect of sequencing depth on clonotype sharing among donors was recognized. The genetic and exposure-history diversity represented was limited by few donors.

The receptor was isolated from a woman in her 40s in good health. Some clones in this sample may be carry-over from other donors' samples. This rearrangement joins TRBV14 to TRBJ2-3; 7 bases align to TRBD1. The sequenced sample consisted of PBMCs. The CDR3 protein is CASSQEWDRQYF. The DNA of the CDR3 is TGTGCCAGCAGCCAAGAGTGGGACAGGCAGTATTTT.